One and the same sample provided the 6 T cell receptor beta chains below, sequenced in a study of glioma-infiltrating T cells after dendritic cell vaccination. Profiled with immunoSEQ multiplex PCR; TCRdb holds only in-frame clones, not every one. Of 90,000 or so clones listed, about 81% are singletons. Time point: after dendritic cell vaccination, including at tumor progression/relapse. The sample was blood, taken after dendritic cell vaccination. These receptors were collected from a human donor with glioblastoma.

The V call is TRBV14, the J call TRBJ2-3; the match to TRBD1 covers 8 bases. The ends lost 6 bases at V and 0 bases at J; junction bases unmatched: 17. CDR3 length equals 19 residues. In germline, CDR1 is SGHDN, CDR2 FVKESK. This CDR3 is CASSHRDRRVLPSTDTQYF. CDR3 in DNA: TGTGCCAGCAGTCACCGGGACAGGCGAGTATTGCCTAGCACAGATACGCAGTATTTT. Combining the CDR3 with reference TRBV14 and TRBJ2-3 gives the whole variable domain EAGVTQFPSHSVIEKGQTVTLRCDPISGHDNLYWYRRVMGKEIKFLLHFVKESKQDESGMPNNRFLAERTGGTYSTLKVQPAELEDSGVYFCASSHRDRRVLPSTDTQYFGPGTRLTVL.

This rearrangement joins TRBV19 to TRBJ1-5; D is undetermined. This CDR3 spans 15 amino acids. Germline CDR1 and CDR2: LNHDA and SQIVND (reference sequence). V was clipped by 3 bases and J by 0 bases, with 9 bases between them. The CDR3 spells CASSISRVSNQPQHF. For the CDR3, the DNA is TGTGCCAGTAGTATTAGCCGAGTTAGCAATCAGCCCCAGCATTTT.

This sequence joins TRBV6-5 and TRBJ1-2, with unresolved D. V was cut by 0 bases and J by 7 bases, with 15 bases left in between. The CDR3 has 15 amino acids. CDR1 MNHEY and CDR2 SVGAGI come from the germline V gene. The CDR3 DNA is TGTGCCAGCAGTTACTCCCGAGTAGGAACGGGTGGCTACACCTTC. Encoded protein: CASSYSRVGTGGYTF.

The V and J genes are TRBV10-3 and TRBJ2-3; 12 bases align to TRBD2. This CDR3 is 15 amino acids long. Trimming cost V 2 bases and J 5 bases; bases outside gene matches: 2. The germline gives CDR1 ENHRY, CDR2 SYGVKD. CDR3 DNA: TGTGCCATCAGTGAGCCGGGACTAGCGGGAGATACGCAGTATTTT. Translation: CAISEPGLAGDTQYF.

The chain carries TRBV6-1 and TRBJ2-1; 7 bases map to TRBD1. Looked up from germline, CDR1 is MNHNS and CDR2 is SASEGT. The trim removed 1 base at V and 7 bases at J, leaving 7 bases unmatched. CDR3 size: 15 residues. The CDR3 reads CASSEGKGAGNEQFF. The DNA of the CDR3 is TGTGCCAGCAGTGAAGGCAAGGGGGCTGGGAATGAGCAGTTCTTC.

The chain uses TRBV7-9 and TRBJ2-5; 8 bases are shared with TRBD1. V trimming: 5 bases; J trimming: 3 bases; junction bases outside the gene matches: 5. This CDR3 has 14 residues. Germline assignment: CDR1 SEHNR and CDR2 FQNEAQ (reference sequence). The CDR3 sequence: CASSALDREETQYF. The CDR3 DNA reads TGTGCCAGCAGCGCATTGGACAGGGAAGAGACCCAGTACTTC.